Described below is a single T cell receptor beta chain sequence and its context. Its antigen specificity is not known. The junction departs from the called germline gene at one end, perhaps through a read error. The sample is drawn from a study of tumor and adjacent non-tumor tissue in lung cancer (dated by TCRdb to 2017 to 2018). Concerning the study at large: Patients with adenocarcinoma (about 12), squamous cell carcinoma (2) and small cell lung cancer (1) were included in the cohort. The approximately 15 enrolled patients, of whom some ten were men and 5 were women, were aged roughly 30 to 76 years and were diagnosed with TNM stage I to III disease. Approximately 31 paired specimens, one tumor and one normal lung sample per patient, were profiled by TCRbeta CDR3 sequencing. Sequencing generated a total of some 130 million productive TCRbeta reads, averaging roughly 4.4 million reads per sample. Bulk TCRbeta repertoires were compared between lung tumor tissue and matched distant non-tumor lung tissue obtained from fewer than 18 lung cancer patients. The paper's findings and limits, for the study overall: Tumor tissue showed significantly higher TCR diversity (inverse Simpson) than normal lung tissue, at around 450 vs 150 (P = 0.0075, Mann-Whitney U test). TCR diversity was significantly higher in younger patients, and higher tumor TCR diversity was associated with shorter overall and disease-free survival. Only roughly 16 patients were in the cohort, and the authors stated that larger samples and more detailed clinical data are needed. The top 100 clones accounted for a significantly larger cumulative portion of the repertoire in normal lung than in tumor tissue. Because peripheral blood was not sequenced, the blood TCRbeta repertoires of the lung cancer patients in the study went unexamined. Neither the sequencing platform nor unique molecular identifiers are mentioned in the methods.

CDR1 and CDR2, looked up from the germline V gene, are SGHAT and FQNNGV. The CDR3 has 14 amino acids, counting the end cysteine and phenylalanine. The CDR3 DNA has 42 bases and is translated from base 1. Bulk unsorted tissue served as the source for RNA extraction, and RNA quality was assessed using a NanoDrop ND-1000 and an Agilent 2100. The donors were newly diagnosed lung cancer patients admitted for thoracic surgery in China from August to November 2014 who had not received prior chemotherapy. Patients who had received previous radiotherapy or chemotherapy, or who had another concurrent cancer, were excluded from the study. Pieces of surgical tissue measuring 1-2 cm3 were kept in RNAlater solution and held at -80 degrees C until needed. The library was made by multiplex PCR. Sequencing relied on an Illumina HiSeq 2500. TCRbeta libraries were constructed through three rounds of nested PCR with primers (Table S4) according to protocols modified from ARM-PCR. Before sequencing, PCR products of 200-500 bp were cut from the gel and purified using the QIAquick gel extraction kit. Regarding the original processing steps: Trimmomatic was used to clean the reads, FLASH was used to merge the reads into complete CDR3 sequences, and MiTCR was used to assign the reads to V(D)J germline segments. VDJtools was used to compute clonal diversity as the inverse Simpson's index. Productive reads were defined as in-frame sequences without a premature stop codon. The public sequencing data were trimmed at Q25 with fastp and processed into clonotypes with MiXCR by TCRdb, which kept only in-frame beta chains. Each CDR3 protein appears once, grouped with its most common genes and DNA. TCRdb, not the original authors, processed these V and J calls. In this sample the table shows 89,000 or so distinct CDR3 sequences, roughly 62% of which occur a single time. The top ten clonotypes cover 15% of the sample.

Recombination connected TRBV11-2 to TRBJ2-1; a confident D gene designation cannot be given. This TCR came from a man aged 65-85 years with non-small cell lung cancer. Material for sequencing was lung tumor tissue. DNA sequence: TGTGCCAGCTGCGTGAAGGATTCCTACAATGAGCAATTCTTT. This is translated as CASCVKDSYNEQFF.